This TCR beta chain was sequenced during a study of blood T cell repertoires in COVID-19 (dated by TCRdb to about 2020). In the study overall: Collaborator samples came from the United States, Italy and Spain and covered acute and convalescent phases of COVID-19. The prospective study material was composed of cDNA or gDNA derived from T cells, B-cell-depleted T cells, or PBMCs. Subjects who had been exposed to COVID-19, were actively infected with it, or had recovered from it provided the deeply sampled blood TCRbeta repertoires that made up the dataset. The repertoires were made available in a free public database intended to serve as a resource for research on the immune response to SARS-CoV-2. The samples were drawn from the first 160 participants of the ongoing ImmuneRACE study and from under 1,500 subjects provided by 6 global collaborators. Sample metadata almost always included a de-identified subject ID, COVID-19 status, age in years and sex. Where available, HLA class I and class II types were obtained from metadata supplied by the sample provider rather than from assay-based typing.

TCRbeta CDR3 regions were amplified from genomic DNA using the immunoSEQ Assay, a bias-controlled multiplex PCR. Under the source paper's analysis protocol: The number of nucleated cells in each sample was estimated from the amplification of reference gene primers within the assay. To quantify the absolute abundance of each unique TCRbeta CDR3 rearrangement, sequence reads were collapsed and filtered. For each sample, productive Simpson clonality was calculated by taking the square root of Simpson's diversity index across productive rearrangements. TCRdb holds this immuneACCESS table with in-frame rearrangements only. Some clones are missing; in checked studies, unresolved V genes explain under half, and the rest has no known cause. The V and J calls and clone size are taken from that table; D and trimming were inferred from the DNA. This sample holds around 260,000 clones; around four fifths were observed only once. The top ten constitute 4.2% of the sample.

Broad study findings and their caveats: The quantity of clinical and demographic metadata differed by source and by participant and was supplied without curation.

In the germline V gene, CDR1 corresponds to KGHSH and CDR2 to LQKENI. Inclusive of the bounding cysteine and phenylalanine, the CDR3 is 15 residues long. CDR3 DNA only is kept here, 45 bases in frame from base 1. V is reduced by 3 bases and J by 0 bases, leaving a spacing of 9 bases between them. Whole blood was collected in K2EDTA tubes by collaborating institutions according to the institutions' own protocols. For TCRbeta analysis, collaborators shipped samples in one of three forms: frozen whole blood, isolated PBMCs, or DNA extracted from either of those sample types. Worth noting for this clone: Its specific antigen is unknown. No base quality values were provided; no much bigger clone lies one nucleotide off.

The V gene is TRBV18 and the J gene is TRBJ1-5, with the D gene not clear enough to name. The sequenced material came from peripheral blood. The receptor comes from a man in his sixties with acute or convalescent COVID-19. The CDR3 in this case is CASSPGGSSNQPQHF. The nucleotide sequence is TGTGCCAGCTCACCGGGAGGGAGTAGCAATCAGCCCCAGCATTTT.